The rows below give T cell receptor beta chains drawn from one sample of a study of control samples from healthy donors and cancer patients. This table comes from immunoSEQ multiplex PCR, and its TCRdb copy is limited to in-frame clones, with some not included. The sample yields 150,000 to 200,000 clones, about 90% seen once. Sequences were obtained from blood. The receptor set was obtained from a young man in good health. The CDR3 runs from the conserved cysteine through the conserved F or W. The D gene is left open where the match is weak. Only part of the rows carry a size: once, few, many, or a class if the clone is expanded.

d_gene,abundance,v_gene,j_gene,CDR3nt,CDR3aa
TRBD2,NA,TRBV18,TRBJ2-2,TGTGCCAGCTCGCCTAAGACGACTAGCGGACCGAGGAACACCGGGGAGCTGTTTTTT,CASSPKTTSGPRNTGELFF
NA,NA,TRBV27,TRBJ1-1,TGTGCCAGCAGTTTACAGGGGAGGAACACTGAAGCTTTCTTT,CASSLQGRNTEAFF
NA,NA,TRBV9,TRBJ1-2,TGTGCCAGCAGCGTAGGCCCAGGGTGGCTCCGTGGCTACACCTTC,CASSVGPGWLRGYTF
NA,NA,TRBV7-2,TRBJ1-3,TGTGCCAGCAGCCCACCGGGACCCTTCGTATTTTTT,CASSPPGPFVFF
NA,NA,TRBV28,TRBJ2-3,TGTGCCAGCAGTTCGGGTAACACAGATACGCAGTATTTT,CASSSGNTDTQYF
NA,NA,TRBV28,TRBJ1-5,TGTGCCACCCGGGACACCTATAGCAATCAGCCCCAGCATTTT,CATRDTYSNQPQHF
TRBD1,NA,TRBV19,TRBJ1-2,TGTGCCAGTAGTATCGACAGGGGGCGAGGCTACACCTTC,CASSIDRGRGYTF
NA,NA,TRBV6-2/TRBV6-3,TRBJ2-5,TGTGCCAGCAGTTACCTTGCCAGTCCAACCAAAGAGACCCAGTACTTC,CASSYLASPTKETQYF
NA,NA,TRBV7-9,TRBJ2-3,TGTGCCAGCAGCCAAAGCACAGATACGCAGTATTTT,CASSQSTDTQYF
NA,NA,TRBV27,TRBJ1-5,TGTGCCAGCAGTTTAGAGGGATATAGCAATCAGCCCCAGCATTTT,CASSLEGYSNQPQHF
NA,NA,TRBV6-2/TRBV6-3,TRBJ2-5,TGTGCCAGCAGTACCCGGGTCCTCCAAGAGACCCAGTACTTC,CASSTRVLQETQYF
NA,NA,TRBV6-5,TRBJ2-3,TGTGCCAGCAGGCGGAGGGGGGATGGCGTTGATACGCAGTATTTT,CASRRRGDGVDTQYF
NA,NA,TRBV3-1/TRBV3-2,TRBJ2-1,TGTGCCAGCAGCCAAGAGGTACTCAGCTCCTACAATGAGCAGTTCTTC,CASSQEVLSSYNEQFF
TRBD2,few,TRBV5-1,TRBJ2-1,TGCGCCAGCAGCTCGACTAGCGGGGTTCCCGGTGAGCAGTTCTTC,CASSSTSGVPGEQFF
NA,NA,TRBV25-1,TRBJ1-2,TGTGCCAGCAGTGAATTGTTTGGCTACACCTTC,CASSELFGYTF
TRBD1,NA,TRBV4-1,TRBJ1-2,TGCGCCAGCACCCGGACAGGGGCGGGTGGCTACACCTTC,CASTRTGAGGYTF
NA,NA,TRBV19,TRBJ2-3,TGTGCCAGTAGTATAGCGGGCAGGGTGGCAGATACGCAGTATTTT,CASSIAGRVADTQYF
NA,NA,TRBV7-2,TRBJ1-1,TGTGCCAGCAGCCTCGAGGCGAGCACTGAAGCTTTCTTT,CASSLEASTEAFF
NA,NA,TRBV29-1,TRBJ1-3,TGCAGCGCGCTTTCGGATGGAAACACCATATATTTT,CSALSDGNTIYF
NA,NA,TRBV5-1,TRBJ1-1,TGCGCCAGCAGCTCCAATGGCGGACAGTATGGGAGCACTGAAGCTTTCTTT,CASSSNGGQYGSTEAFF
NA,NA,TRBV4-1,TRBJ1-5,TGCGCCAGCAGCCAAGCCCCAGGTTATAGCAATCAGCCCCAGCATTTT,CASSQAPGYSNQPQHF
NA,NA,TRBV12-3/TRBV12-4,TRBJ1-5,TGTGCCAGCAGTTTAGAGTCGGGACAGCCCCAGCATTTT,CASSLESGQPQHF
NA,NA,TRBV7-2,TRBJ2-6,TGTGCCAGCAGCTTCACAGGGATGGCGGGGGCCAACGTCCTGACTTTC,CASSFTGMAGANVLTF
NA,few,TRBV7-2,TRBJ2-3,TGTGCCAGCAGTTACACGTGGGAGCAGTATTTT,CASSYTWEQYF
TRBD2,NA,TRBV5-5,TRBJ2-3,TGTGCCAGCAGCTTGGCTAGCGGGCAAGATACGCAGTATTTT,CASSLASGQDTQYF
NA,NA,TRBV11-2,TRBJ1-4,TGTGCCAGCAGCCCAGCCCCAAATGAGGAAAAACTGTTTTTT,CASSPAPNEEKLFF
NA,NA,TRBV27,TRBJ2-2,TGTGCCACCCGAAATGGTGTGAACACCGGGGAGCTGTTTTTT,CATRNGVNTGELFF
TRBD1,NA,TRBV24-1,TRBJ1-5,TGTGCCTCTTCCGGGACAGGAAATCAGCCCCAGCATTTT,CASSGTGNQPQHF
NA,NA,TRBV28,TRBJ2-7,TGTGCCAGCAGTTTCCACGGGGAGCGGGTCTACGAGCAGTACTTC,CASSFHGERVYEQYF
NA,NA,TRBV5-6,TRBJ1-3,TGTGCCAGCAGCTCCCCTGGGAACACCATATATTTT,CASSSPGNTIYF
TRBD2,NA,TRBV4-2,TRBJ2-1,TGTGCCAGCAGCCAAGTAGCGGGTGTTACGCCGTCCTACAATGAGCAGTTCTTC,CASSQVAGVTPSYNEQFF
NA,NA,TRBV5-1,TRBJ2-3,TGCGCCAGCAGCCCTGGTGGCAATCCAGATACGCAGTATTTT,CASSPGGNPDTQYF
NA,few,TRBV3-1/TRBV3-2,TRBJ1-2,TGTGCCAGCAGCCCTCTTGGTTTCGGGGGGCAGGATGGCTACACCTTC,CASSPLGFGGQDGYTF
TRBD1,once,TRBV5-6,TRBJ1-4,TGTGCCAGCAGCCGGGACAGGTCTAATGAAAAACTGTTTTTT,CASSRDRSNEKLFF
NA,NA,TRBV18,TRBJ2-7,TGTGCCAGCTCACGGCCCCCTAGTCTTTTAGAGCAGTACTTC,CASSRPPSLLEQYF
NA,NA,TRBV28,TRBJ1-1,TGTGCCAGCAGTTTGATTCAGAACACTGAAGCTTTCTTT,CASSLIQNTEAFF
NA,NA,TRBV18,TRBJ1-1,TGTGCCAGCTCACCAATGTCGAACCCGAACACTGAAGCTTTCTTT,CASSPMSNPNTEAFF
NA,NA,TRBV7-2,TRBJ2-2,TGTGCCAGCAGCCCCAGGTACACCGGGGAGCTGTTTTTT,CASSPRYTGELFF
NA,NA,TRBV6-5,TRBJ2-5,TGTGCCAGCAGTTACGTGGCCCGAGCGGAGACCCAGTACTTC,CASSYVARAETQYF
NA,NA,TRBV2,TRBJ2-1,TGTGCCAGCGGTTGGAGGGAGAATGAGCAGTTCTTC,CASGWRENEQFF
NA,NA,TRBV6-5,TRBJ1-6,TGTGCCAGCAGTTACTCGAATAGGGGAACGGGTTCACCCCTCCACTTT,CASSYSNRGTGSPLHF
TRBD1,once,TRBV19,TRBJ1-1,TGTGCCAGTAGAATACAGGGGGCCCCGAACACTGAAGCTTTCTTT,CASRIQGAPNTEAFF
NA,NA,TRBV7-2,TRBJ2-7,TGTGCCAGCAGCTTAGTCCCTCATAGCTCTTCCTACGAGCAGTACTTC,CASSLVPHSSSYEQYF
TRBD1,NA,TRBV28,TRBJ1-2,TGTGCCAGCAGTTGGAGACAGGGGAAGGGCTACACCTTC,CASSWRQGKGYTF
NA,NA,TRBV9,TRBJ1-4,TGTGCCAGCAGCACCGGGGAAAGGAATGAAAAACTGTTTTTT,CASSTGERNEKLFF
NA,NA,TRBV18,TRBJ1-5,TGTGCCAGCTCACCACAGGGGAATAGCAATCAGCCCCAGCATTTT,CASSPQGNSNQPQHF
NA,NA,TRBV7-9,TRBJ2-1,TGTGCCAGCAGCTTAGCAGACGGCAATGAGCAGTTCTTC,CASSLADGNEQFF
NA,NA,TRBV6-5,TRBJ1-5,TGTGCCAGCAGGTTCCCAGGAGGGATACCGCCCCAGCATTTT,CASRFPGGIPPQHF
NA,NA,TRBV7-2,TRBJ1-6,TGTGCCAGCAGCGAGACCGGGACAATGGGTTCACCCCTCCACTTT,CASSETGTMGSPLHF